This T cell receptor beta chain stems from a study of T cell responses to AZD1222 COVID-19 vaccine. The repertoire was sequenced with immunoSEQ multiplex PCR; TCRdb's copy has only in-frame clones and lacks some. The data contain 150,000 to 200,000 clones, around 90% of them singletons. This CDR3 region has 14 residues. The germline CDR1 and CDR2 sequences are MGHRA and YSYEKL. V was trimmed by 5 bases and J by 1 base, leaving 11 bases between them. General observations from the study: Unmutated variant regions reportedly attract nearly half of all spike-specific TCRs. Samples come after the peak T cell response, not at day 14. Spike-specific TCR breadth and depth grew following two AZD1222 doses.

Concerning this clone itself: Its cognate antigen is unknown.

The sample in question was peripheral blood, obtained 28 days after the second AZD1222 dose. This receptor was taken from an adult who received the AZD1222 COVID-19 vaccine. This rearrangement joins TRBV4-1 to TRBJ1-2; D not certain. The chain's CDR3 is CASSSPGSNYGYTF. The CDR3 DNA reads TGCGCCAGCAGCTCTCCCGGGAGTAACTATGGCTACACCTTC.